Each of the 16 T cell receptor beta chains below was sequenced from the same sample in a study of cytomegalovirus exposure and HLA in healthy donors. Both 60 Vbeta primers and 13 Jbeta primers went into the PCR. Libraries were prepared by immunoSEQ multiplex PCR; TCRdb keeps only in-frame clonotypes and omits some of them. The data hold 200,000 to 250,000 clones, with approximately 80% observed a single time. What was sequenced was PBMCs. The receptors were gathered from a man aged 25-40 years in good health and CMV-seronegative.

The chain employs TRBV6-1 and TRBJ1-1; D is uncertain. In germline, CDR1 is MNHNS, CDR2 SASEGT. CDR3 length equals 12 residues. The V end was cut by 3 bases, the J end by 11 bases, with 13 bases between. The DNA for the CDR3 is TGTGCCAGCAGTGACCGGCCCAGGCCGGCTTTCTTT. This sequence encodes CASSDRPRPAFF.

The rearrangement links TRBV29-1 to TRBJ2-1; the D gene is possibly TRBD1 (7 bases). The CDR3 sequence is 14 residues long. Germline CDR1 SQVTM, CDR2 ANQGSEA. V was cut by 6 bases and J by 3 bases, with 15 bases left in between. CDR3 coding DNA: TGCAGCGTCCCCAGGGGGGCTGTCTACAATGAGCAGTTCTTC. Its protein product is CSVPRGAVYNEQFF.

The chain employs TRBV5-4 and TRBJ2-7; TRBD1 matches 8 bases. J gave up 5 bases and V 4 bases, and 5 bases lay outside the gene matches. From germline, CDR1 is SGHNT and CDR2 YYREEE (reference sequence). The CDR3 runs 13 residues. CDR3 sequence: CASSPDRVHEQYF. The CDR3, as DNA: TGTGCCAGCAGCCCGGACAGGGTCCACGAGCAGTACTTC.

The rearrangement joins TRBV28 to TRBJ1-5, with a weak D call TRBD1 (5 bases). The CDR3 consists of 14 residues. In germline, CDR1 is MDHEN, CDR2 SYDVKM. V lost 2 bases to trimming and J lost 4 bases, with 9 bases between them. CDR3 coding DNA: TGTGCCAGCAGTTTACAGGGAGGTAATCAGCCCCAGCATTTT. Amino acid sequence: CASSLQGGNQPQHF.

The J gene is TRBJ2-7, the V gene TRBV5-1; 7 bases agree with TRBD1. The CDR3 sequence is 14 residues long. J gave up 3 bases and V 2 bases, and 5 bases lay outside the gene matches. Per the germline V gene, CDR1 is SGHRS and CDR2 is YFSETQ. CDR3 amino acids: CASSFTGVGYEQYF. DNA for the CDR3: TGCGCCAGCAGCTTTACAGGGGTAGGCTACGAGCAGTACTTC.

The rearrangement uses TRBV6-5 and TRBJ1-2; 7 bases align to TRBD1. Germline values: CDR1 MNHEY, CDR2 SVGAGI. There are 14 residues in the CDR3. J was trimmed by 2 bases and V by 5 bases; bases with no gene match: 5. In DNA, the CDR3 is TGTGCCAGCAGTAGTACAGGGGAAAACTATGGCTACACCTTC. It codes for CASSSTGENYGYTF.

This chain links TRBV21-1 with TRBJ2-7; the table's D call, TRBD1, was not checked against the DNA. TRBV21-1 is noted as a pseudogene. There are 17 residues in the CDR3. The CDR3: CASTPSICRDRSYEQYF. CDR3 nucleotide sequence: TGTGCCAGCACCCCCTCAATTTGTCGGGACAGATCCTACGAGCAGTACTTC.

This chain joins TRBV14 and TRBJ2-5; TRBD2 agrees at 10 bases. This CDR3 has 14 amino acids. The junction had 6 bases not matched to a gene; V was cut back by 4 bases and J by 7 bases. Germline-derived CDR1 and CDR2 are SGHDN and FVKESK. The CDR3 DNA is TGTGCCAGCAGCCCTCTAGCGGGGGCGGGGACCCAGTACTTC. Residues: CASSPLAGAGTQYF.

The chain carries TRBV4-3 and TRBJ2-2; a possible D gene is TRBD1 (5 bases). Germline lookup yields CDR1 LGHNA and CDR2 YSLEER. The CDR3 runs 17 residues. Deletions cut 0 bases from V and 3 bases from J, with 14 bases between. CDR3 DNA: TGCGCCAGCAGCCAAGACAGGTCTTTCAGGGACACCGGGGAGCTGTTTTTT. Its protein product is CASSQDRSFRDTGELFF.

The V gene is TRBV5-6, the J gene TRBJ2-1; D is possibly TRBD1 (6 bases). Trimming took 4 bases from V and 2 from J, leaving 16 bases between them. The CDR3 consists of 16 residues. Germline V gene lookup returns CDR1 SGHDT and CDR2 YYEEEE. As DNA, the CDR3 is TGTGCCAGCAGCGCGACGACAGGTGGGACCTACAATGAGCAGTTCTTC. It yields the protein CASSATTGGTYNEQFF.

This chain uses TRBV5-6 with TRBJ1-2; D gene ambiguous. The V end was cut by 2 bases, the J end by 0 bases, with 20 bases between. Per the germline V gene, CDR1 is SGHDT and CDR2 is YYEEEE. The CDR3 is 18 residues long. The CDR3 DNA is TGTGCCAGCAGCTTATACCTCGGACTTCGTAGAGCTAACTATGGCTACACCTTC. It specifies CASSLYLGLRRANYGYTF. Supplemented by reference TRBV5-6 and TRBJ1-2, the full variable domain reads DAGVTQSPTHLIKTRGQQVTLRCSPKSGHDTVSWYQQALGQGPQFIFQYYEEEERQRGNFPDRFSGHQFPNYSSELNVNALLLGDSALYLCASSLYLGLRRANYGYTFGSGTRLTVV.

V usage is TRBV2 and J usage is TRBJ1-6, with TRBD1 matching 8 bases. This CDR3 comprises 15 residues. Germline V gene data show CDR1 as SNHLY and CDR2 as FYNNEI. V gave up 2 bases and J gave up 14 bases; unmatched junction bases: 11. The CDR3 region has the DNA TGTGCCAGCAGTGAACCCCGACAGGGGCATATAACCCTCCACTTT. Translating it yields CASSEPRQGHITLHF.

This clone turned up a few times. The rearrangement joins TRBV14 to TRBJ2-7, with 7 nucleotides matching TRBD1. Germline V gene data show CDR1 as SGHDN and CDR2 as FVKESK. The ends lost 1 base at V and 6 bases at J; junction bases unmatched: 6. The CDR3 covers 14 residues. The CDR3 coding sequence is TGTGCCAGCAGCCAAGCTCAGGGGGTGGGCGAGCAGTACTTC. As protein: CASSQAQGVGEQYF.

The J gene is TRBJ2-1, the V gene TRBV7-2; possible D gene TRBD2, 5 bases. In germline, CDR1 is SGHTA, CDR2 FQGNSA. This CDR3 has 15 residues. The germline V and J ends were trimmed by 5 bases and 7 bases, with 18 bases remaining between them. The CDR3 spells CASSASGPASNEQFF. The CDR3, as DNA: TGTGCCAGCAGCGCAAGCGGTCCAGCTTCGAATGAGCAGTTCTTC.

V gene TRBV29-1 combines with J gene TRBJ2-1; 8 bases are shared with TRBD2. With 7 bases clipped from V and 4 bases from J, the junction kept 3 bases outside the gene matches. Per germline, CDR1 SQVTM and CDR2 ANQGSEA. The CDR3 runs to 12 residues. The CDR3 DNA reads TGCAGCGCTGGACTAGCTTACAATGAGCAGTTCTTC. Amino acid sequence: CSAGLAYNEQFF.

The J gene is TRBJ1-2, the V gene TRBV5-1; D not resolved. The V gene's germline CDR1 is SGHRS and CDR2 YFSETQ. Trimming removed 2 bases at V and 2 bases at J, with 7 bases between. This CDR3 is 13 amino acids long. In nucleotides, the CDR3 is TGCGCCAGCAGCTTAAGAGGGAACTATGGCTACACCTTC. The encoded protein is CASSLRGNYGYTF.